Following are 20 T cell receptor beta chains from one sample sequenced in a study of memory CD8 T cells in hepatitis C reinfection. Stated time point: pre-reinfection, 55 to 20 weeks before reinfection detection. The sorted cells went straight to TCR sequencing with no prior in vitro expansion. Libraries were prepared by immunoSEQ multiplex PCR; TCRdb keeps only in-frame clonotypes and omits some of them. In the table there are tens of thousands of clones, approximately 89% of which are singletons. The sequenced sample consisted of naive CD8+ T cells sorted from blood. The receptors derive from a man between 18 and 35 years old with hepatitis C virus infection.

This clone was seen a handful of times. CDR3 residues: CAISESGGTEAFF. CDR3 nucleotides: TGTGCCATCAGTGAGTCAGGGGGCACTGAAGCTTTCTTT. The chain joins TRBV10-3 to TRBJ1-1, with D possibly TRBD1 on 6 matching bases. In germline, CDR1 is ENHRY, CDR2 SYGVKD. V dropped 0 bases and J dropped 4 bases, with 6 bases sitting between them. CDR3 length equals 13 residues.

The J gene is TRBJ2-7, the V gene TRBV5-6; 7 nucleotides agree with TRBD1. The CDR3 has 13 amino acids. J lost 6 bases, V lost 4 bases, and 7 bases had no gene match. Germline-derived CDR1 and CDR2 are SGHDT and YYEEEE. Here the CDR3 reads CASSPQGSIEQYV. Here the CDR3 DNA reads TGTGCCAGCAGCCCACAGGGGTCCATCGAGCAGTACGTC.

The rearrangement links TRBV5-4 to TRBJ2-1; 7 bases fit TRBD1. The CDR3 contains 17 residues. Germline CDR1 is SGHNT and CDR2 is YYREEE (reference sequence). The ends lost 0 bases at V and 0 bases at J; junction bases unmatched: 6. DNA of the CDR3: TGTGCCAGCAGCTTGGCGCAGACAGGGAGCTCCTACAATGAGCAGTTCTTC. It encodes CASSLAQTGSSYNEQFF.

This clone occurred a few times. This rearrangement joins TRBV5-6 to TRBJ1-5; D unclear. The CDR3 is 13 amino acids. Trimming took off 1 base at V and 5 bases at J, with 7 bases between the two ends. The germline V gene encodes CDR1 SGHDT and CDR2 YYEEEE. The CDR3 DNA reads TGTGCCAGCAGCTTGTCGGTAGATCAGCCCCAGCATTTT. This sequence encodes CASSLSVDQPQHF.

This clone is a singleton in its sample. This chain connects TRBV28 to TRBJ2-5; TRBD2 matches at 8 bases. The DNA matches TRBJ2-7 better at its end, which makes the J call doubtful. The germline gives CDR1 MDHEN, CDR2 SYDVKM. CDR3 length: 13 residues. CDR3 protein: CASRAGEALEQYF. CDR3 in DNA: TGTGCCAGCCGAGCGGGAGAAGCGCTCGAGCAGTACTTC.

The chain carries TRBV5-6 and TRBJ2-7; TRBD2 agrees at 11 bases. CDR3 length: 14 residues. Germline V gene sequence: CDR1 SGHDT, CDR2 YYEEEE. V trimming: 4 bases; J trimming: 3 bases; junction bases outside the gene matches: 3. The CDR3 DNA follows: TGTGCCAGCAGCCCGGGACTAGCGGTCTACGAGCAGTACTTC. Translation: CASSPGLAVYEQYF.

The chain employs TRBV27 and TRBJ2-7; 9 positions match TRBD2. The ends lost 5 bases at V and 2 bases at J; junction bases unmatched: 7. Germline CDR1 MNHEY, CDR2 SMNVEV (reference sequence). There are 15 residues in the CDR3. The CDR3 nucleotides are TGTGCCAGCAGTCTAGGGGCGGGAGGGCCCTACGAGCAGTACTTC. Translation gives CASSLGAGGPYEQYF.

V is TRBV5-8 and J is TRBJ1-2, with D possibly matching TRBD1 (6 bases). The ends were cut back, 4 bases at V and 4 bases at J, with 11 bases in the middle. CDR1 is SGHTS, CDR2 YDEGEE, per germline. This CDR3 is built from 13 residues. CDR3 nucleotide sequence: TGTGCCAGCAGCCTACAGGGTAGCTATGGCTACACCTTC. It encodes CASSLQGSYGYTF.

The chain carries TRBV5-4 and TRBJ2-7, with D possibly being TRBD1 (5 bases). The CDR3 loop spans 13 amino acids. Trimming removed 3 bases from V and 6 bases from J, with 13 bases in between. CDR1 SGHNT and CDR2 YYREEE come from the germline V gene (reference sequence). The CDR3 here is CASSSKNRPEQYF. For the CDR3, the DNA is TGTGCCAGCAGCTCGAAAAACAGGCCCGAGCAGTACTTC.

The CDR3 loop is CASSYSNRANYGYTF. The CDR3 region has the DNA TGTGCCAGCAGTTACTCGAACAGGGCTAACTATGGCTACACCTTC. The chain is built from TRBV6-5 and TRBJ1-2, with D perhaps matching TRBD1 (6 bases). From germline, CDR1 is MNHEY and CDR2 SVGAGI. Between the trimmed V and J ends, which lost 0 bases and 0 bases, there was a span of 8 bases. The length of the CDR3 is 15 residues.

This clone has more than one count but fewer than ten. The chain uses TRBV27 and TRBJ1-5; D remains ambiguous. The CDR3 covers 13 residues. The germline gives CDR1 MNHEY, CDR2 SMNVEV (reference sequence). Between the trimmed V and J ends, which lost 0 bases and 5 bases, there was a span of 5 bases. The CDR3 region is CASSLSGDQPQHF. CDR3 in DNA: TGTGCCAGCAGTTTATCGGGAGATCAGCCCCAGCATTTT.

The chain couples TRBV29-1 to TRBJ2-1; 10 bases fit TRBD1. The CDR3 loop spans 14 amino acids. Looked up from germline, CDR1 is SQVTM and CDR2 is ANQGSEA. After removal of 7 bases from V and 4 bases from J, the junction contained 7 bases not matched to a gene. As DNA, the CDR3 is TGCAGCGAAGTGGGACAGGGGTTATACAATGAGCAGTTCTTC. Residues: CSEVGQGLYNEQFF.

The chain is built from TRBV11-2 and TRBJ1-1, with a possible D match to TRBD1 (6 bases). Trimming removed 5 bases at V and 1 base at J, with 17 bases between. This CDR3 is built from 16 residues. CDR1 is SGHAT and CDR2 is FQNNGV in the germline V gene. The CDR3 DNA reads as TGTGCCAGCAGCCGAGGGGGAGGGGTTGAGAACACTGAAGCTTTCTTT. It yields the protein CASSRGGGVENTEAFF.

The J gene is TRBJ2-2, the V gene TRBV4-3; D might be TRBD2 (6 bases). The CDR3 contains 13 residues. The germline V and J ends were trimmed by 0 bases and 9 bases, with 8 bases remaining between them. Per the germline V gene, CDR1 is LGHNA and CDR2 is YSLEER. The CDR3, as DNA: TGCGCCAGCAGCCAAGATGGCGGGAGGGAGCTGTTTTTT. Amino acids: CASSQDGGRELFF.

The rearrangement uses TRBV4-3 and TRBJ2-3; the D is unclear. The germline V gene encodes CDR1 LGHNA and CDR2 YSLEER. Trimming took off 1 base at V and 4 bases at J, with 6 bases between the two ends. The CDR3 has 13 residues. The CDR3 spells CASSQVVADTQYF. The CDR3 DNA is TGCGCCAGCAGCCAAGTAGTGGCAGATACGCAGTATTTT.

The CDR3 reads CASSLTPGGGPTGELFF. As DNA, the CDR3 is TGTGCCAGCAGCTTGACCCCCGGGGGGGGACCCACCGGGGAGCTGTTTTTT. This sequence joins TRBV7-9 and TRBJ2-2; 8 bases map to TRBD2. Germline V CDR1 and CDR2: SEHNR, FQNEAQ (reference sequence). Trimming cost V 3 bases and J 4 bases; bases outside gene matches: 10. The CDR3 has 17 residues.

This clone was observed a single time. The chain has TRBV4-1 and TRBJ2-1, with a possible D match to TRBD1 (5 bases). CDR3 length: 15 amino acids. Germline loops: CDR1 MGHRA, CDR2 YSYEKL. With 5 bases removed from V and 4 bases from J, the gap between germline ends came to 15 bases. The CDR3 reads CASSSRSQVYNEQFF. The CDR3 nucleotides read TGCGCCAGCAGCTCAAGATCACAGGTATACAATGAGCAGTTCTTC.

The gene calls are TRBV27 and TRBJ1-5; D perhaps matches TRBD1 (5 bases). The CDR3 spans 14 residues. Germline CDR1 MNHEY, CDR2 SMNVEV (reference sequence). V was trimmed by 6 bases and J by 4 bases, leaving 13 bases between them. Here the CDR3 DNA reads TGTGCCAGCAGATCTTCAGGGATTAATCAGCCCCAGCATTTT. This gives the protein CASRSSGINQPQHF.

The gene calls are TRBV6-6 and TRBJ1-2, with D possibly being TRBD1 (6 bases). Trimming took 7 bases from V and 2 from J, leaving 20 bases between them. Germline CDR1 reads MNHNY; CDR2 reads SVGAGI (reference sequence). The CDR3 is 16 residues long. CDR3 nucleotides: TGTGCCAGCACTTTACGACAGGTTGGACCAAACTATGGCTACACCTTC. This encodes CASTLRQVGPNYGYTF.

The chain joins TRBV27 to TRBJ2-1, with 8 bases matching TRBD2. Germline V lookup: CDR1 MNHEY, CDR2 SMNVEV (reference sequence). J was trimmed by 6 bases and V by 7 bases; bases with no gene match: 14. The CDR3 covers 16 residues. The CDR3: CASIPPGGRASNEQFF. DNA of the CDR3: TGTGCCAGCATCCCCCCGGGGGGGAGGGCCTCCAATGAGCAGTTCTTC.